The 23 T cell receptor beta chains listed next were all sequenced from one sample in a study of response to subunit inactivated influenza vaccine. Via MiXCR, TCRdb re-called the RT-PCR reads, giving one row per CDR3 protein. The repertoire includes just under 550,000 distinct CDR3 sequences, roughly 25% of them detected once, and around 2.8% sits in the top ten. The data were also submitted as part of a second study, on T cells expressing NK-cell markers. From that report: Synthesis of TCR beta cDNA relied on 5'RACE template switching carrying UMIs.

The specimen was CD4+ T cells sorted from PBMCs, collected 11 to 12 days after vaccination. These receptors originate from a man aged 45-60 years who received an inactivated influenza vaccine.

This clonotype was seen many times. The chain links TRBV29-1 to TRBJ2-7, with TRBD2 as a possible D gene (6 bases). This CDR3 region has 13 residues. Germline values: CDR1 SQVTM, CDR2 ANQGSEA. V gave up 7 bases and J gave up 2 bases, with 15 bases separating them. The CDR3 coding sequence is TGCAGCGCCACTAGCCCGATTACCTACGAGCAGTACTTC. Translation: CSATSPITYEQYF.

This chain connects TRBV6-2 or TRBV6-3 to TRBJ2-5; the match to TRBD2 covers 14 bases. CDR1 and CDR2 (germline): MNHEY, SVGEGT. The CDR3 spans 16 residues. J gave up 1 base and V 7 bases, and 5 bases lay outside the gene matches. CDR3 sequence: CASTRTSGRIQETQYF. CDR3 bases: TGTGCCAGCACCCGGACTAGCGGGAGGATCCAAGAGACCCAGTACTTC.

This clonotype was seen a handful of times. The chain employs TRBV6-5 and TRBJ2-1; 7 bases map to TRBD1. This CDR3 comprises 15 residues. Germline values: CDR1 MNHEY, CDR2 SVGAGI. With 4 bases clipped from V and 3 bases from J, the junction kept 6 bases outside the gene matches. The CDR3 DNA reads TGTGCCAGCAGTTCAAAGGGACAGATCTACAATGAGCAGTTCTTC. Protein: CASSSKGQIYNEQFF.

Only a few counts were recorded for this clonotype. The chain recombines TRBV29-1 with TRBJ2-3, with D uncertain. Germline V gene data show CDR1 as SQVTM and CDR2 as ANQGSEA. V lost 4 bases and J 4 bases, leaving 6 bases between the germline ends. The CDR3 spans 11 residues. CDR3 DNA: TGCAGCGTTGGATCCGCAGATACGCAGTATTTT. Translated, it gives CSVGSADTQYF.

Here the CDR3 reads CASSLAPGHSYGYTF. The CDR3 DNA sequence: TGTGCCAGCAGCTTAGCGCCGGGACATAGCTATGGCTACACCTTC. The chain joins TRBV7-2 to TRBJ1-2; possible D gene TRBD1, 6 bases. The CDR3 sequence is 15 residues long. The germline V gene encodes CDR1 SGHTA and CDR2 FQGNSA. V gave up 0 bases and J gave up 4 bases, with 12 bases separating them.

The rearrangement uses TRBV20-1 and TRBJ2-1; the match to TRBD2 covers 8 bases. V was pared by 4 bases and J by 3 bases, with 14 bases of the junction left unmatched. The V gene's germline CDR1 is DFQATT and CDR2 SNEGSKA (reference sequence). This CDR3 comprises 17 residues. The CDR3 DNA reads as TGCAGTGCTACCGACGGGGGGGCGCTGGCGGACTACAATGAGCAGTTCTTC. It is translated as CSATDGGALADYNEQFF.

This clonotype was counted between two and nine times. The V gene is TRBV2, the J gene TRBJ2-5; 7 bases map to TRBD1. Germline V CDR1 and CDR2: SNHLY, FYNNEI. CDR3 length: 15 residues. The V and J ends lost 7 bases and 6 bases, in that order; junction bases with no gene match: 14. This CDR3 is CASTLGQANVKTQYF. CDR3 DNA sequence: TGTGCCAGCACCTTAGGACAGGCAAATGTGAAGACCCAGTACTTC.

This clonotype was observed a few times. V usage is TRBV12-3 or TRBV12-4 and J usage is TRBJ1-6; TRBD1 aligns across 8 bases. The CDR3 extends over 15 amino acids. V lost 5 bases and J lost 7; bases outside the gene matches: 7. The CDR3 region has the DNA TGTGCCAGCAGTCCCGGACAGGGTAGCAATTCACCCCTCCACTTT. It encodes CASSPGQGSNSPLHF.

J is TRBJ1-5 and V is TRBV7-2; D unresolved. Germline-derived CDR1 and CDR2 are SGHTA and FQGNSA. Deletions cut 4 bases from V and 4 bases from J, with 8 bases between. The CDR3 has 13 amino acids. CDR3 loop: CASSSQENQPQHF. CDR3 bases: TGTGCCAGCAGCTCTCAGGAGAATCAGCCCCAGCATTTT.

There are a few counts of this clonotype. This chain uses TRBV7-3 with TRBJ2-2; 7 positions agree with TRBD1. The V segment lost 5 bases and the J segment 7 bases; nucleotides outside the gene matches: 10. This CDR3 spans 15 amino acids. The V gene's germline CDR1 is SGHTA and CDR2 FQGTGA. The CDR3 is CASSRTGAWSGELFF. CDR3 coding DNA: TGTGCCAGCAGCCGAACAGGGGCCTGGAGCGGGGAGCTGTTTTTT.

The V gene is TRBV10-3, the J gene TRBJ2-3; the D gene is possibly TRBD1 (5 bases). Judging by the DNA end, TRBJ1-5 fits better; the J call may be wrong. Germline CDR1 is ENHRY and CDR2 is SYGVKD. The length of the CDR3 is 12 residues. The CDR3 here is CAISGTTDTQHF. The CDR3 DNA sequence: TGTGCCATCAGTGGGACAACTGATACGCAGCATTTT.

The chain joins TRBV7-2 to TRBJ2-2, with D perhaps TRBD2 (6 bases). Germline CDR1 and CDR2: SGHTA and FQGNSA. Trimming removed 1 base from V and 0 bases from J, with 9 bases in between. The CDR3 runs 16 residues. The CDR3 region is CASSLEAGTNTGELFF. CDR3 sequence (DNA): TGTGCCAGCAGCTTAGAGGCGGGGACGAACACCGGGGAGCTGTTTTTT.

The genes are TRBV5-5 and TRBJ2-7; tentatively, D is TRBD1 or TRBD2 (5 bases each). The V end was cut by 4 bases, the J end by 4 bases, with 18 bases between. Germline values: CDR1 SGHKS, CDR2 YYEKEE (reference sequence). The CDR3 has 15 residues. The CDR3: CASSKDQGRTYEQYF. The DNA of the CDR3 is TGTGCCAGCAGCAAGGACCAGGGACGGACGTACGAGCAGTACTTC.

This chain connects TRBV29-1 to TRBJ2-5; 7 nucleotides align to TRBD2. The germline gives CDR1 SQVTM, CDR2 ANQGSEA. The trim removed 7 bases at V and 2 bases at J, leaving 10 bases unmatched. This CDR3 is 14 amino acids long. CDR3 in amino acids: CSGEGPVGQETQYF. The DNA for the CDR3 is TGCAGCGGGGAGGGGCCCGTGGGGCAAGAGACCCAGTACTTC.

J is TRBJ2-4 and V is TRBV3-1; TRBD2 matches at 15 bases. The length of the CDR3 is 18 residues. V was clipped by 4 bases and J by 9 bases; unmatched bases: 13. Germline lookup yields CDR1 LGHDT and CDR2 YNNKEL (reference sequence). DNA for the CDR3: TGTGCCAGCAGCCCTCTCGGACTAGCGGGGGGGTTGTCAAGCATTCAGTACTTC. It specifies CASSPLGLAGGLSSIQYF.

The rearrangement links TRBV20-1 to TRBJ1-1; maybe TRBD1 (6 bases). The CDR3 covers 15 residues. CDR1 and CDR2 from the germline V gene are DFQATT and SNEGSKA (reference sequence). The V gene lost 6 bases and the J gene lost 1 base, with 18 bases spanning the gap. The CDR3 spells CSATTMWTENTEAFF. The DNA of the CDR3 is TGCAGTGCCACCACTATGTGGACAGAGAACACTGAAGCTTTCTTT.

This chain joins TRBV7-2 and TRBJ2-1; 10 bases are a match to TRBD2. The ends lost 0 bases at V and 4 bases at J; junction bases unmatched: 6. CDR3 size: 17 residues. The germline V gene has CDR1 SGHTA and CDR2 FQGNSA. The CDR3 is CASSLAGASGGYNEQFF. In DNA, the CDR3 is TGTGCCAGCAGCTTAGCTGGGGCTAGCGGGGGTTACAATGAGCAGTTCTTC.

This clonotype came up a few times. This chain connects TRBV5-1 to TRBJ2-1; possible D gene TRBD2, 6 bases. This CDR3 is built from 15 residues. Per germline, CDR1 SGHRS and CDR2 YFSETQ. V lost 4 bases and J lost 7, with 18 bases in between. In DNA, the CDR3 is TGCGCCAGCAGCCCGACCGGGACTTCCGTTAATGAGCAGTTCTTC. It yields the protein CASSPTGTSVNEQFF.

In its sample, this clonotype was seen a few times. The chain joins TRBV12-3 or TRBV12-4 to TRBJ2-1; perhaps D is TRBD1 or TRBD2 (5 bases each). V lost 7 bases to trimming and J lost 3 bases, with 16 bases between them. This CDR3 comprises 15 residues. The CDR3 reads CASTPGGTYYNEQFF. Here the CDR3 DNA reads TGTGCCAGCACCCCTGGGGGAACCTACTACAATGAGCAGTTCTTC.

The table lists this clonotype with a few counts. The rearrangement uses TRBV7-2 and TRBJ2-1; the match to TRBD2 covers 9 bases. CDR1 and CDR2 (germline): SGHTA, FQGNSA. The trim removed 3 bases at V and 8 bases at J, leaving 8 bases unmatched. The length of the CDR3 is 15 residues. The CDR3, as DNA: TGTGCCAGCAGCTTTCAAGGCGGGGGGGCTGATGAGCAGTTCTTC. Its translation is CASSFQGGGADEQFF.

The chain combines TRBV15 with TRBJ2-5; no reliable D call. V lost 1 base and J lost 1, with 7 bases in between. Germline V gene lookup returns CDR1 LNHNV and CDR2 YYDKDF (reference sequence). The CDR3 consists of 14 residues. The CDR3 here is CATSRGTAQETQYF. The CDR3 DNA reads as TGTGCCACCAGCAGAGGTACAGCCCAAGAGACCCAGTACTTC. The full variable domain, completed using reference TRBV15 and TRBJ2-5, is DAMVIQNPRYQVTQFGKPVTLSCSQTLNHNVMYWYQQKSSQAPKLLFHYYDKDFNNEADTPDNFQSRRPNTSFCFLDIRSPGLGDTAMYLCATSRGTAQETQYFGPGTRLLVL.

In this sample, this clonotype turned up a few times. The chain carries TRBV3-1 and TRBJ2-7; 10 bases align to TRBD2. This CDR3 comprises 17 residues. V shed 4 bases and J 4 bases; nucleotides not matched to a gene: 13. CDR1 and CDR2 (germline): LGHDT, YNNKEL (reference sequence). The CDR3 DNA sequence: TGTGCCAGCAGCCTTCTAACGTCTAGCGGGAGAGGGTACGAGCAGTACTTC. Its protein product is CASSLLTSSGRGYEQYF.

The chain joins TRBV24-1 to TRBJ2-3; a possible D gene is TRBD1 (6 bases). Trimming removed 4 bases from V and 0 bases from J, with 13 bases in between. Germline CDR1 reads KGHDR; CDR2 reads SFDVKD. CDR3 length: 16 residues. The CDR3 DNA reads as TGTGCCACCAGTGACCCACAGGGATCTAGCACAGATACGCAGTATTTT. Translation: CATSDPQGSSTDTQYF.